This T cell receptor (beta chain) was obtained from a study of T-cell memory formation after mild COVID-19. Study information: In these data, TCR clusters were largely donor specific.

TCRdb redid the calling of the 5' RACE reads with MiXCR, one entry per CDR3 protein. The table includes about 250,000 distinct CDR3 sequences, 15% to 20% detected once. Trimming removed 5 bases from V and 1 base from J, with 6 bases in between. The CDR3 extends over 12 amino acids. Germline CDR1 and CDR2: LGHNT and FRNRAP. This clonotype was obtained from a man younger than 30 who had mild COVID-19 (a few samples of this study predate the infection). Cell type and time point are not known. The sequencing sample was made of PBMCs or a T cell subset sorted from them (not recorded which). This chain links TRBV12-5 with TRBJ2-7, with D unresolved. The CDR3 loop reads CASGVSSYEQYF. In DNA, the CDR3 is TGTGCTAGTGGTGTCAGTTCCTACGAGCAGTACTTC.